This is a list of T cell receptor beta chains from one sample in a study of OX40 agonist ivuxolimab in advanced cancers. Clones were sequenced by immunoSEQ multiplex PCR, and TCRdb holds only the in-frame ones, with some missing. Here the sample spans 55,000 to 75,000 clones, nearly 85% being singletons. The sample in question was CD4+ or CD8+ T cells sorted from blood, obtained in a trial of the OX40 agonist ivuxolimab. Every receptor here comes from an adult with an advanced solid tumor such as melanoma, head and neck, liver or kidney cancer. The CDR3 runs from the conserved cysteine through the conserved F or W. A D gene is named only where the DNA matches it firmly. Rows give clone size only sometimes, using once, few, many, or a class for an expanded clone.

-,-,TRBJ2-3,TRBV30,CAWTKGGPDTQYF,TGTGCCTGGACAAAGGGGGGCCCAGATACGCAGTATTTT
-,-,TRBJ2-1,TRBV28,CASSLRLRDEQFF,TGTGCCAGCAGTTTACGTCTTCGAGATGAGCAGTTCTTC
few,-,TRBJ1-4,TRBV28,CASSLPRGGEKLFF,TGTGCCAGCAGTTTACCGCGGGGGGGTGAAAAACTGTTTTTT
-,TRBD2,TRBJ2-7,TRBV19,CASSIRGTSGSSYEQYF,TGTGCCAGTAGTATCCGCGGGACTAGCGGGAGCTCCTACGAGCAGTACTTC
-,-,TRBJ2-2,TRBV7-2,CASSLMRELFF,TGTGCCAGCAGCTTAATGCGGGAGCTGTTTTTT
-,-,TRBJ2-6,TRBV29-1,CSVLEISGANVLTF,TGCAGCGTTTTGGAAATATCTGGGGCCAACGTCCTGACTTTC
few,-,TRBJ1-2,TRBV4-1,CASSPQAVSYGYTF,TGCGCCAGCAGCCCCCAAGCGGTCTCCTATGGCTACACCTTC
-,-,TRBJ1-1,TRBV4-2,CASSQSPGKLGSEAFF,TGTGCCAGCAGCCAATCGCCAGGGAAATTGGGGTCTGAAGCTTTCTTT
-,TRBD2,TRBJ2-1,TRBV9,CASSVGFGGASGEQFF,TGTGCCAGCAGCGTAGGTTTCGGGGGGGCCTCTGGTGAGCAGTTCTTC
-,-,TRBJ1-1,TRBV6-5,CASSYSPTGRTEAFF,TGTGCCAGCAGTTACTCCCCGACAGGACGAACTGAAGCTTTCTTT
-,-,TRBJ2-2,TRBV30,CAWREAGLGGELFF,TGTGCCTGGAGGGAGGCAGGGCTGGGCGGGGAGCTGTTTTTT
-,-,TRBJ1-1,TRBV5-1,CASSKDYTEAFF,TGCGCCAGCAGCAAAGATTACACTGAAGCTTTCTTT
few,-,TRBJ1-4,TRBV5-4,CASSQVGGGGNEKLFF,TGTGCCAGCAGCCAGGTCGGGGGAGGGGGTAATGAAAAACTGTTTTTT
few,-,TRBJ2-2,TRBV27,CASSLRGGTGELFF,TGTGCCAGCAGTTTACGAGGGGGCACCGGGGAGCTGTTTTTT
-,-,TRBJ2-5,TRBV7-2,CASGVQETQYF,TGTGCCAGCGGGGTTCAAGAGACCCAGTACTTC
once,TRBD1,TRBJ1-4,TRBV6-6,CATRTGGSEKLFF,TGTGCCACCCGAACAGGGGGAAGTGAAAAACTGTTTTTT